Presented here are 22 T cell receptor beta chains from one specimen sequenced in a study of shared clonotypes between healthy human individuals. Measured with immunoSEQ multiplex PCR; TCRdb has only the in-frame clones, and not every one. Of a few million clones in the sample, approximately 93% were seen once. The sequenced sample consisted of naive CD4+ T cells from PBMCs. As to subset: CD45RA+ positively selected. These receptors were taken from a man between 18 and 35 years old in good health. Some clones in this sample may be carry-over from other donors' samples.

This rearrangement joins TRBV30 to TRBJ1-1; D not certain. V lost 3 bases and J 0 bases, leaving 14 bases between the germline ends. The length of the CDR3 is 15 residues. Germline-derived CDR1 and CDR2 are GTSNPN and SVGIG (reference sequence). The CDR3 loop is CAWSRHSPVNTEAFF. The CDR3 nucleotides read TGTGCCTGGAGCCGTCACTCCCCGGTGAACACTGAAGCTTTCTTT.

With regard to this clone: The sample holds other DNA sequences that translate to the same CDR3. This rearrangement joins TRBV6-5 to TRBJ2-1; D uncertain. In germline, CDR1 is MNHEY, CDR2 SVGAGI. There are 12 residues in the CDR3. With 8 bases removed from V and 4 bases from J, the gap between germline ends came to 9 bases. The CDR3 nucleotides read TGTGCCAGCTCTGGACCGTACAATGAGCAGTTCTTC. This gives the protein CASSGPYNEQFF.

V gene TRBV30 combines with J gene TRBJ1-1, with 12 bases identical to TRBD1. The CDR3 is 15 residues long. Trimming cost V 5 bases and J 5 bases; bases outside gene matches: 9. Germline V lookup: CDR1 GTSNPN, CDR2 SVGIG (reference sequence). The CDR3 DNA reads as TGTGCCTGGTTACGGGACAGGGGGCAAGAGACTGAAGCTTTCTTT. Its translation: CAWLRDRGQETEAFF.

This chain connects TRBV5-8 to TRBJ1-2, with D hard to call. V lost 2 bases and J 1 base, leaving 12 bases between the germline ends. Germline V gene lookup returns CDR1 SGHTS and CDR2 YDEGEE. CDR3 size: 15 residues. CDR3 DNA: TGTGCCAGCAGCTTTCCTACGGTCGGTAACTATGGCTACACCTTC. Translation: CASSFPTVGNYGYTF. The variable domain in full, with the rest retrieved from reference TRBV5-8 and TRBJ1-2, is EAGVTQSPTHLIKTRGQQATLRCSPISGHTSVYWYQQALGLGLQFLLWYDEGEERNRGNFPPRFSGRQFPNYSSELNVNALELEDSALYLCASSFPTVGNYGYTFGSGTRLTVV.

This clone was recorded once. This rearrangement joins TRBV28 to TRBJ1-1, with 9 bases that match TRBD1. This CDR3 contains 15 residues. Trimming removed 1 base from V and 4 bases from J; junction bases left unmatched: 4. Germline CDR1 and CDR2: MDHEN and SYDVKM. The CDR3 protein is CASSLFMTGGTEAFF. The CDR3 DNA reads TGTGCCAGCAGTTTATTCATGACAGGGGGCACTGAAGCTTTCTTT.

This clone was detected once. This CDR3 is also generated by other DNA sequences in the sample. This sequence joins TRBV5-1 and TRBJ2-3; TRBD2 aligns across 7 bases. With V trimmed by 4 bases and J by 0 bases, 2 bases remained unmatched. Germline CDR1 reads SGHRS; CDR2 reads YFSETQ. The CDR3 contains 14 residues. Here the CDR3 DNA reads TGCGCCAGCAGCGGCGGGAGAAGCACAGATACGCAGTATTTT. The encoded protein is CASSGGRSTDTQYF.

The V and J genes are TRBV19 and TRBJ1-1; D ambiguous. CDR1 and CDR2 (germline): LNHDA, SQIVND (reference sequence). The V gene lost 3 bases and the J gene lost 7 bases, with 12 bases spanning the gap. This CDR3 is built from 13 residues. The CDR3 DNA sequence: TGTGCCAGTAGTATTTATCCAGAAGATGAAGCTTTCTTT. Amino acids: CASSIYPEDEAFF.

The rearrangement joins TRBV18 to TRBJ2-5; 9 nucleotides match TRBD1. The J call is doubtful: the DNA matches TRBJ2-7 better. The CDR3 runs 14 residues. Germline values: CDR1 KGHSH, CDR2 LQKENI. CDR3 sequence reads: CASSPGTGQDEQYF. The CDR3 nucleotides read TGTGCCAGCTCACCAGGGACAGGGCAAGACGAGCAGTACTTC.

The chain links TRBV10-2 to TRBJ2-3; D may be TRBD2 (7 bases). V was pared by 4 bases and J by 6 bases, with 20 bases between. CDR3 length: 16 residues. CDR1 is WSHSY, CDR2 SAAADI, per germline. In nucleotides, the CDR3 is TGCGCCAGCAGTGGCGGGGGCTCCACCGGTTGGGATACGCAGTATTTT. Protein: CASSGGGSTGWDTQYF.

The chain has TRBV5-6 and TRBJ2-7; possible D gene TRBD1, 5 bases. V gave up 4 bases and J gave up 6 bases, with 11 bases separating them. This CDR3 comprises 12 residues. Germline V lookup: CDR1 SGHDT, CDR2 YYEEEE. CDR3 coding DNA: TGTGCCAGCAGCAAACAGGTCTTCGAGCAGTACTTC. This codes for CASSKQVFEQYF. The variable domain in full, completed from reference TRBV5-6 and TRBJ2-7, reads DAGVTQSPTHLIKTRGQQVTLRCSPKSGHDTVSWYQQALGQGPQFIFQYYEEEERQRGNFPDRFSGHQFPNYSSELNVNALLLGDSALYLCASSKQVFEQYFGPGTRLTVT.

The genes are TRBV18 and TRBJ2-6; TRBD1 matches at 7 bases. Germline trimming cut 3 bases from V and 3 bases from J; bases unmatched to any gene: 2. From germline, CDR1 is KGHSH and CDR2 LQKENI. The length of the CDR3 is 15 residues. CDR3 coding DNA: TGTGCCAGCTCACCCCGGACAGGTGGGGCCAACGTCCTGACTTTC. It encodes CASSPRTGGANVLTF.

V is TRBV27 and J is TRBJ2-5; TRBD2 agrees at 11 bases. V dropped 9 bases and J dropped 5; count of bases not matched to a gene: 5. Germline loops: CDR1 MNHEY, CDR2 SMNVEV (reference sequence). The CDR3 covers 13 residues. The CDR3 sequence is CASKLAGVETQYF. The CDR3, as DNA: TGTGCCAGTAAACTAGCGGGAGTGGAGACCCAGTACTTC.

The CDR3 region is CASSLILGTGGAWGYTF. The DNA for the CDR3 is TGTGCCAGCAGTTTGATTCTCGGGACAGGGGGCGCTTGGGGCTACACCTTC. The rearrangement uses TRBV28 and TRBJ1-2; 12 nucleotides line up with TRBD1. The CDR3 contains 17 residues. Unmatched junction bases numbered 13, after V lost 3 bases and J lost 8 bases. Germline V gives CDR1 MDHEN, CDR2 SYDVKM.

The genes are TRBV6-6 and TRBJ1-4; 8 positions match TRBD1. CDR3 length: 16 residues. The germline V gene has CDR1 MNHNY and CDR2 SVGAGI (reference sequence). With 5 bases clipped from V and 5 bases from J, the junction kept 10 bases outside the gene matches. In DNA, the CDR3 is TGTGCCAGCAGTCGCTTCTCAGGGGGCGGGAATGAAAAACTGTTTTTT. It encodes CASSRFSGGGNEKLFF.

This chain uses TRBV28 with TRBJ1-1; TRBD1 aligns across 7 bases. The junction had 7 bases not matched to a gene; V was cut back by 2 bases and J by 4 bases. The germline V gene encodes CDR1 MDHEN and CDR2 SYDVKM. There are 15 residues in the CDR3. CDR3 in amino acids: CASSLGRGGGTEAFF. The CDR3, as DNA: TGTGCCAGCAGTTTAGGCAGGGGGGGAGGCACTGAAGCTTTCTTT.

For this clone: A junction end diverges from the germline sequence, so it may reflect a read error. Distinct nucleotide sequences in the sample also encode this CDR3. The rearrangement links TRBV9 to TRBJ1-1, with a tentative D call TRBD1 (5 bases). Germline V lookup: CDR1 SGDLS, CDR2 YYNGEE. The CDR3 consists of 13 residues. The CDR3 reads CASSVAPDTEAFF. CDR3 in DNA: TGTGCCAGCAGCGTAGCCCCGGACACTGAGGCTTTCTTT.

This chain connects TRBV27 to TRBJ2-7; D may correspond to TRBD1 or TRBD2 (6 bases each). V lost 6 bases and J lost 7, with 19 bases in between. The CDR3 is 14 amino acids. Germline CDR1 and CDR2: MNHEY and SMNVEV (reference sequence). CDR3 sequence (DNA): TGTGCCAGCAGCAGGTCCGGGGGCTCTGGTGAGCAGTACTTC. It is translated as CASSRSGGSGEQYF.

This chain uses TRBV29-1 with TRBJ2-7, with D maybe TRBD1 (6 bases). The CDR3 extends over 13 amino acids. V dropped 4 bases and J dropped 4 bases, with 14 bases sitting between them. CDR1 is SQVTM, CDR2 ANQGSEA, per germline. The CDR3 spells CSVALGTPYEQYF. In nucleotides, the CDR3 is TGCAGCGTTGCCCTCGGGACACCGTACGAGCAGTACTTC.

V and J are TRBV11-2 and TRBJ2-3; TRBD2 matches 8 bases. The CDR3 is 12 residues long. The germline V gene encodes CDR1 SGHAT and CDR2 FQNNGV. Unmatched junction bases numbered 6, after V lost 5 bases and J lost 11 bases. This CDR3 is CASSISGVRQYF. The CDR3 region has the DNA TGTGCCAGCAGCATTAGCGGGGTTAGGCAGTATTTT.

The rearrangement joins TRBV5-1 to TRBJ2-3; 12 nucleotides line up with TRBD2. CDR1 SGHRS and CDR2 YFSETQ come from the germline V gene. The trim removed 5 bases at V and 4 bases at J, leaving 5 bases unmatched. The CDR3 totals 15 residues. The DNA for the CDR3 is TGCGCCAGCAGTCAAGGACTAGCGGGATCAGATACGCAGTATTTT. Translated, it gives CASSQGLAGSDTQYF.

The chain couples TRBV28 to TRBJ2-7, with 12 bases aligning to TRBD1. Unmatched junction bases numbered 7, after V lost 11 bases and J lost 5 bases. The germline V gene encodes CDR1 MDHEN and CDR2 SYDVKM. This CDR3 has 13 residues. The DNA of the CDR3 is TGTGCCTCCGGGACAGGGGGCACCCACGAGCAGTACTTC. This sequence encodes CASGTGGTHEQYF.

The V and J genes are TRBV5-5 and TRBJ2-5; 9 nucleotides match TRBD2. This CDR3 has 16 residues. In germline, CDR1 is SGHKS, CDR2 YYEKEE (reference sequence). V shed 0 bases and J 0 bases; nucleotides not matched to a gene: 3. The CDR3 here is CASSLGGRGYQETQYF. In nucleotides, the CDR3 is TGTGCCAGCAGCTTGGGCGGGAGGGGGTACCAAGAGACCCAGTACTTC.